This TCR beta chain was recorded in a study of cytomegalovirus exposure and HLA in healthy donors. Overall study findings and caveats: Per a later analysis, 15,000 to 20,000 TCR beta sequences showed association with HLA alleles at 0.05 false discovery rate. Certain sequence variants were highly shared and formed a cluster, and this cluster was likely a sequencing artifact. Several of the most significant clusters appeared linked to common viral pathogens, based on a later analysis.

CDR3 size: 13 residues. The germline V gene encodes CDR1 ENHRY and CDR2 SYGVKD. Trimming took 9 bases from V and 2 from J, leaving 14 bases between them. The PCR had 60 Vbeta and 13 Jbeta primers. Method: immunoSEQ multiplex PCR; TCRdb's copy keeps in-frame clones and lacks some. The sample yields approximately 160,000 clones, about 77% seen once. Worth noting for this clone: What it binds is not known.

While unrecorded immune exposures were likely, the donors were nominally healthy when sampled. The receptor's source is a woman in her thirties or forties in good health and CMV-seropositive. Material: PBMCs. The rearrangement joins TRBV10-3 to TRBJ2-7; D unresolved. CDR3 DNA: TGTGCCATTAGCCCGACGGAAACCTACGAGCAGTACTTC. Its protein product is CAISPTETYEQYF.